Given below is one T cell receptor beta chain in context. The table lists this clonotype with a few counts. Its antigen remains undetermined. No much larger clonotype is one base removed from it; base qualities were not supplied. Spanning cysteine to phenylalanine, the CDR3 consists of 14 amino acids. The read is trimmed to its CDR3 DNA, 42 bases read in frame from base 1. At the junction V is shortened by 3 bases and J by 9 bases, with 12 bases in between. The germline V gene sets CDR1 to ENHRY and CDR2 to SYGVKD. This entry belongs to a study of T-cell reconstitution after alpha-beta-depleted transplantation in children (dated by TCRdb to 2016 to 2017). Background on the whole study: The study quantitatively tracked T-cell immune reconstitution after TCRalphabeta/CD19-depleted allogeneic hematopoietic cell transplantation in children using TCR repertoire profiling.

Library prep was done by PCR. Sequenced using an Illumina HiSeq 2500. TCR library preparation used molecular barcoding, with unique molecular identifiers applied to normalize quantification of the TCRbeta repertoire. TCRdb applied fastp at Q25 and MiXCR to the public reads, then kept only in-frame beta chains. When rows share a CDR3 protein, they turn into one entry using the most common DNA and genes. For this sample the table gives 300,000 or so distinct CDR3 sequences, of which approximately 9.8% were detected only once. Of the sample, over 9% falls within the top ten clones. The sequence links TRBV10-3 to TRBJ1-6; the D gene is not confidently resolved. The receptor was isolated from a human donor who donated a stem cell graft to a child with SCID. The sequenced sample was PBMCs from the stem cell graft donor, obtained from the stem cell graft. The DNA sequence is TGTGCCATCAGTGATGAGGGATCGCGTTCACCCCTCCACTTT. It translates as CAISDEGSRSPLHF.